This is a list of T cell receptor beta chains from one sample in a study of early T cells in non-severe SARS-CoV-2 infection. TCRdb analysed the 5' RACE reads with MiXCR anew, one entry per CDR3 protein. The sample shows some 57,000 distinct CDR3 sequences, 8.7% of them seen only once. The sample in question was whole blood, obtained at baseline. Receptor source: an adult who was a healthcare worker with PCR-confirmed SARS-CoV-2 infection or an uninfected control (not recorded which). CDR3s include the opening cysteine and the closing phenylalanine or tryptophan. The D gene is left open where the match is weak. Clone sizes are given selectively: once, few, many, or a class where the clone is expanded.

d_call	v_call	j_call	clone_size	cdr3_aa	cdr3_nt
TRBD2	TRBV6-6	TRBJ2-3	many	CASSNQLGGGQSTDTQYF	TGTGCCAGCAGTAACCAACTTGGGGGGGGTCAAAGCACAGATACGCAGTATTTT
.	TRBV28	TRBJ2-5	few	CASRGRSSQETQYF	TGTGCCAGCAGGGGTAGAAGCTCACAAGAGACCCAGTACTTC
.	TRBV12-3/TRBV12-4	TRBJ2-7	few	CASGPGDYEQYF	TGTGCCAGCGGTCCCGGAGACTACGAGCAGTACTTC
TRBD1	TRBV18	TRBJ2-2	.	CASSPRVGDRDTGELFF	TGTGCCAGCTCACCACGAGTAGGGGACAGGGACACCGGGGAGCTGTTTTTT
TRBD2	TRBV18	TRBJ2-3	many	CASSRAGAGDTQYF	TGTGCCAGCTCACGAGCGGGGGCGGGAGATACGCAGTATTTT
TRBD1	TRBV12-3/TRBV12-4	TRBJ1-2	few	CASSPTTGKGYTF	TGTGCCAGCAGTCCCACGACAGGGAAGGGCTACACCTTC
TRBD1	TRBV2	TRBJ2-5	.	CASSGGSTGGAKTQYF	TGTGCCAGCAGTGGGGGAAGTACAGGGGGCGCGAAGACCCAGTACTTC
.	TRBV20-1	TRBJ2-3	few	CSARERTDTQYF	TGCAGTGCTCGGGAGAGGACAGATACGCAGTATTTT
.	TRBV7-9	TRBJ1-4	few	CASKVSRAPGEKLFF	TGTGCCAGCAAAGTATCGCGGGCGCCCGGTGAAAAACTGTTTTTT
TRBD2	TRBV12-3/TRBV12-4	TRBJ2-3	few	CASSSGLEYSDTQYF	TGTGCCAGCAGTTCTGGACTAGAATACTCAGATACGCAGTATTTT
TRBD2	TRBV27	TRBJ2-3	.	CATSSLRGGRTDTQYF	TGTGCCACCAGTTCTCTGCGGGGGGGCCGCACAGATACGCAGTATTTT
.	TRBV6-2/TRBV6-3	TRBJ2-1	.	CASSYRGDEHFF	TGTGCCAGCAGTTACAGGGGCGATGAGCATTTCTTC
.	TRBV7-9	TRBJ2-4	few	CASSLVVEGGNIQYF	TGTGCCAGCAGCTTAGTAGTGGAGGGCGGAAACATTCAGTACTTC
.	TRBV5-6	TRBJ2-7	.	CASSLVGDEQYF	TGTGCCAGCAGCTTGGTTGGGGACGAGCAGTACTTC
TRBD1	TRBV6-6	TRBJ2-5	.	CASSYSILGQTYQETQYF	TGTGCCAGCAGTTACTCCATACTGGGACAGACGTACCAAGAGACCCAGTACTTC
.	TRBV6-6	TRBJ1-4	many	CASSYKLGRGKLFF	TGTGCCAGCAGTTACAAACTGGGGCGCGGGAAACTGTTTTTT
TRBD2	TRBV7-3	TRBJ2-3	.	CASSFGARGGPDTQYF	TGTGCCAGCAGCTTCGGGGCGCGGGGGGGCCCAGATACGCAGTATTTT
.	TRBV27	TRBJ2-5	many	CASTPGGEETQYF	TGTGCCAGCACCCCCGGCGGGGAAGAGACCCAGTACTTC
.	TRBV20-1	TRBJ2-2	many	CSASRTGELFF	TGCAGTGCTAGTAGAACCGGGGAGCTGTTTTTT
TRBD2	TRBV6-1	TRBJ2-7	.	CASTLLAKSYEQYF	TGTGCCAGCACCTTACTAGCGAAATCCTACGAGCAGTACTTC
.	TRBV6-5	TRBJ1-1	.	CASSNGPRAFF	TGTGCCAGCAGTAACGGACCGAGAGCTTTCTTT
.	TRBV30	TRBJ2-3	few	CAWSEGGADTQYF	TGTGCCTGGAGTGAGGGGGGAGCAGATACGCAGTATTTT
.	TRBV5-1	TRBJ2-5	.	CASSLEVGAETQYF	TGCGCCAGCAGCTTGGAGGTGGGAGCCGAGACCCAGTACTTC
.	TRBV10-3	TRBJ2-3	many	CAISESTRGSTDTQYF	TGTGCCATCAGTGAGTCGACGAGGGGATCCACAGATACGCAGTATTTT
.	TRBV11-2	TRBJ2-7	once	CASSLDYGKPYEQYF	TGTGCCAGCAGCTTAGATTACGGCAAGCCCTACGAGCAGTACTTC
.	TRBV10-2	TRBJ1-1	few	CASSEREGRTEAFF	TGCGCCAGCAGTGAGCGGGAGGGGCGTACTGAAGCTTTCTTT